The present T cell receptor beta chain was sequenced within a study of blood T cell repertoires in COVID-19. At the level of the study: Donors in the United States, Italy and Spain gave samples during acute or convalescent COVID-19. Sample material is recorded as cDNA or gDNA derived from T cells, B-cell-depleted T cells, or PBMCs.

Original analysis: The authors estimated nucleated cell counts from reference gene primer amplification. Assay: immunoSEQ multiplex PCR; the TCRdb copy retains only in-frame clones and omits some. That table supplies the V and J calls and clone size; D and trimming were determined from the DNA. The data show a few hundred thousand clones, with nearly 90% seen just once and approximately 12% held by the top ten. J gave up 5 bases and V 1 base, and 5 bases lay outside the gene matches. Per germline, CDR1 MGHRA and CDR2 YSYEKL. The CDR3 contains 16 residues. V and J are TRBV4-1 and TRBJ2-5; TRBD2 aligns across 12 bases. The receptor's source is a woman in her late teens or twenties who had recovered from COVID-19. Sequences were obtained from peripheral blood. The CDR3 DNA is TGCGCCAGCAGCCAAGGACTAGCGGGAGCGTGGGAGACCCAGTACTTC. Its translation is CASSQGLAGAWETQYF.